This T cell receptor (beta chain) came from a study of T cell responses to AZD1222 COVID-19 vaccine. CDR3 length: 15 amino acids. V lost 0 bases and J lost 9, with 15 bases in between. In germline, CDR1 is MNHNS, CDR2 SASEGT. TCRdb keeps only in-frame clones here, not all; method: immunoSEQ multiplex PCR. The sample includes about 140,000 clones, roughly 92% of them seen just once. The gene calls are TRBV6-1 and TRBJ2-1; tentatively, D is TRBD1 (5 bases). The clonotype comes from an adult in good health. The specimen was peripheral blood, collected on day 0 of AZD1222 vaccination. In nucleotides, the CDR3 is TGTGCCAGCAGTGAAGCGTCGGCAGGGTCTACTGAGCAGTTCTTC. Protein: CASSEASAGSTEQFF.